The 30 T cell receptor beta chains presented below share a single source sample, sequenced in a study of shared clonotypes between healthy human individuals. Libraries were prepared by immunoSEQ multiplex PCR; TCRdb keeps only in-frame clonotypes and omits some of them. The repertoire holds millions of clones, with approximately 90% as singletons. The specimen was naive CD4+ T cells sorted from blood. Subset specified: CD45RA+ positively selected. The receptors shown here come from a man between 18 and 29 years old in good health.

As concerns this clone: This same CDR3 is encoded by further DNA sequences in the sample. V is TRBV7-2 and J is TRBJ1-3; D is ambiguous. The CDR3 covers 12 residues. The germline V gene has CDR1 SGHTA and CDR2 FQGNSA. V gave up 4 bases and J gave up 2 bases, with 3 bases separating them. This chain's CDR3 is CASSSTGNTIYF. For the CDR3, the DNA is TGTGCCAGCAGCTCGACTGGAAACACCATATATTTT.

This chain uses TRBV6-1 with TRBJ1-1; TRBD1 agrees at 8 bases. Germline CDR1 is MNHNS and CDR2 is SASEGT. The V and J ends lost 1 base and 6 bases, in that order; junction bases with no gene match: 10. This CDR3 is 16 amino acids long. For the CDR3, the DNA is TGTGCCAGCAGTGAAGGCCAGGGGGCGCGGGTCCCTGAAGCTTTCTTT. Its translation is CASSEGQGARVPEAFF.

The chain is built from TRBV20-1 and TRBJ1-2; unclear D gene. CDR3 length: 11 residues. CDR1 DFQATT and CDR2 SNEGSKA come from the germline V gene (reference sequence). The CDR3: CSKSSLNRYTF. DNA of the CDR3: TGCAGCAAATCAAGTCTCAATCGCTACACCTTC.

This CDR3 is CAWKGRDIQYF. CDR3 coding DNA: TGTGCCTGGAAGGGACGAGACATTCAGTACTTC. V and J are TRBV30 and TRBJ2-4, with D perhaps matching TRBD1 or TRBD2 (5 bases each). Germline CDR1 GTSNPN, CDR2 SVGIG (reference sequence). The germline V and J ends were trimmed by 4 bases and 8 bases, with 9 bases remaining between them. The CDR3 covers 11 residues.

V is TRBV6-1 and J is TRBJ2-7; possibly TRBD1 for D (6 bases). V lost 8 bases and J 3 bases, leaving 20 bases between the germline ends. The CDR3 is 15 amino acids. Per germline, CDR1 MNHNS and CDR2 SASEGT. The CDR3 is CASGVGTGMSYEQYF. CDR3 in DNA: TGTGCCAGCGGAGTCGGAACAGGGATGAGCTACGAGCAGTACTTC.

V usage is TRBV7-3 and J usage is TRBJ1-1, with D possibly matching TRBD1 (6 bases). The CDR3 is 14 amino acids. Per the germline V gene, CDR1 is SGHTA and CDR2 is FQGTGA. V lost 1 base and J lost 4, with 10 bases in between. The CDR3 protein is CASSLKGGGTEAFF. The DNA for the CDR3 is TGTGCCAGCAGCTTAAAGGGGGGCGGCACTGAAGCTTTCTTT. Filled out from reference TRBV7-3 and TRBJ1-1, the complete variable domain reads GAGVSQTPSNKVTEKGKYVELRCDPISGHTALYWYRQSLGQGPEFLIYFQGTGAADDSGLPNDRFFAVRPEGSVSTLKIQRTERGDSAVYLCASSLKGGGTEAFFGQGTRLTVV.

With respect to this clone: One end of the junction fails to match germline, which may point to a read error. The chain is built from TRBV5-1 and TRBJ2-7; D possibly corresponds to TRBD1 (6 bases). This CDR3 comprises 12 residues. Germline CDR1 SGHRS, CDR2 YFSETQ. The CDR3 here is CASTLTGHEQYF. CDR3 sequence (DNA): TGCGCCAGCACCTTGACAGGCCACGAGCAGTACTTC.

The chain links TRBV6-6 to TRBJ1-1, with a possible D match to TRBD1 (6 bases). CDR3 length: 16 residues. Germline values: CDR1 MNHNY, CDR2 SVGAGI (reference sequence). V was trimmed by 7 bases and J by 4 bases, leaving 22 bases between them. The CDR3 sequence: CASIPPQGIVSTEAFF. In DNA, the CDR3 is TGTGCCAGCATTCCCCCACAGGGCATCGTTTCCACTGAAGCTTTCTTT.

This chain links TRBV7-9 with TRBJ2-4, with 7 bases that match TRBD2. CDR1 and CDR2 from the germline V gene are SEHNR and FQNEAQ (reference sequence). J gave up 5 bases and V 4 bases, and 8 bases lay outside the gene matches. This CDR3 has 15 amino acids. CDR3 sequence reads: CASSSGGGSQNIQYF. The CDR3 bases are TGTGCCAGCAGCTCGGGGGGAGGTAGCCAAAACATTCAGTACTTC.

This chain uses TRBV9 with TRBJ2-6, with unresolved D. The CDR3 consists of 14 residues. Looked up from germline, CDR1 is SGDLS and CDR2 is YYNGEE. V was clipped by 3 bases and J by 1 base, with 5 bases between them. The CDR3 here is CASSARSGANVLTF. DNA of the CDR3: TGTGCCAGCAGCGCCAGATCTGGGGCCAACGTCCTGACTTTC.

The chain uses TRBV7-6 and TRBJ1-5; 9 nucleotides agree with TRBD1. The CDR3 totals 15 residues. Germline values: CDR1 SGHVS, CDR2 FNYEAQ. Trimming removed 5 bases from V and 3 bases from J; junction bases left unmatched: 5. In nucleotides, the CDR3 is TGTGCCAGCAGCCCGCGGGACAGGGACAATCAGCCCCAGCATTTT. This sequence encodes CASSPRDRDNQPQHF. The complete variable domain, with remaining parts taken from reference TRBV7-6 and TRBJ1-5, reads GAGVSQSPRYKVTKRGQDVALRCDPISGHVSLYWYRQALGQGPEFLTYFNYEAQQDKSGLPNDRFSAERPEGSISTLTIQRTEQRDSAMYRCASSPRDRDNQPQHFGDGTRLSIL.

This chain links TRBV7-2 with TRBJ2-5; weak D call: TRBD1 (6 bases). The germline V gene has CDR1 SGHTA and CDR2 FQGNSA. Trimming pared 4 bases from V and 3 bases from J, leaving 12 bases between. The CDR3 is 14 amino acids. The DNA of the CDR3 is TGTGCCAGCAGCTCCAGGACAGAAAAAGAGACCCAGTACTTC. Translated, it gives CASSSRTEKETQYF.

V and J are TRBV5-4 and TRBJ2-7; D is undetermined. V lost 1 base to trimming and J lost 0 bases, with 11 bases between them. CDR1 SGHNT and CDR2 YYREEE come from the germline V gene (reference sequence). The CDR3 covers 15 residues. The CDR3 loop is CASSLLTVASYEQYF. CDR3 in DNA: TGTGCCAGCAGCTTGCTTACTGTCGCCTCCTACGAGCAGTACTTC.

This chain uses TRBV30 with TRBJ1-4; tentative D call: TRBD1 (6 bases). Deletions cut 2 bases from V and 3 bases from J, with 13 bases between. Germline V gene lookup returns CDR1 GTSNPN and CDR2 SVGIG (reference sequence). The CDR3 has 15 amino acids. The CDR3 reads CAWSNTGMANEKLFF. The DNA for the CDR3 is TGTGCCTGGAGTAACACAGGGATGGCTAATGAAAAACTGTTTTTT. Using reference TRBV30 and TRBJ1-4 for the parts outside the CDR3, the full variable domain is SQTIHQWPATLVQPVGSPLSLECTVEGTSNPNLYWYRQAAGRGLQLLFYSVGIGQISSEVPQNLSASRPQDRQFILSSKKLLLSDSGFYLCAWSNTGMANEKLFFGSGTQLSVL.

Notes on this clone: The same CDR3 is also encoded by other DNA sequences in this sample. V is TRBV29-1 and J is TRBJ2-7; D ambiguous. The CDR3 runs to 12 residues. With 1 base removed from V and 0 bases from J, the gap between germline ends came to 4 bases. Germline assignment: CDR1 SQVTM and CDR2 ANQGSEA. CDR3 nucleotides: TGCAGCGTTGAAGGGGACTCCTACGAGCAGTACTTC. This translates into CSVEGDSYEQYF.

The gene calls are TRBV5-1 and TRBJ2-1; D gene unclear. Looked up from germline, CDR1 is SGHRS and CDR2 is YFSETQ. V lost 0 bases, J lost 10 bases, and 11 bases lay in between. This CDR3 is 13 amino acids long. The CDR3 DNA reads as TGCGCCAGCAGCTTGGAGCTTCGAACAGAGCAGTTCTTC. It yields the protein CASSLELRTEQFF.

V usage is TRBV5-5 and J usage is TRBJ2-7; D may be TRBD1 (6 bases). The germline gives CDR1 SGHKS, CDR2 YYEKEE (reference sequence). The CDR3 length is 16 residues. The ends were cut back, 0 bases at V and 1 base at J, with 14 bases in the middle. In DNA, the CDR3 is TGTGCCAGCAGCTTGGGGACAGATACTTATTCCTACGAGCAGTACTTC. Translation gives CASSLGTDTYSYEQYF. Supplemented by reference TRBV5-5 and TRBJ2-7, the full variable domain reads DAGVTQSPTHLIKTRGQQVTLRCSPISGHKSVSWYQQVLGQGPQFIFQYYEKEERGRGNFPDRFSARQFPNYSSELNVNALLLGDSALYLCASSLGTDTYSYEQYFGPGTRLTVT.

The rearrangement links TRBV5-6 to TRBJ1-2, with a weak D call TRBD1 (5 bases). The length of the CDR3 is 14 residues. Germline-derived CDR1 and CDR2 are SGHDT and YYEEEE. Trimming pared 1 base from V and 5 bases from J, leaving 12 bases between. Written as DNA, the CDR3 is TGTGCCAGCAGCTTGTCCCTGGGGGGGTATGGCTACACCTTC. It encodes CASSLSLGGYGYTF.

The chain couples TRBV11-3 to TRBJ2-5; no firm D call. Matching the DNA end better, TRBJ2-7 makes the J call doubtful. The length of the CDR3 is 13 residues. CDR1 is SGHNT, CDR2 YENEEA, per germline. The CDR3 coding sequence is TGTGCCAGCAGCTTAGCTCTGTCCTACGAGCAGTACTTC. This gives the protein CASSLALSYEQYF.

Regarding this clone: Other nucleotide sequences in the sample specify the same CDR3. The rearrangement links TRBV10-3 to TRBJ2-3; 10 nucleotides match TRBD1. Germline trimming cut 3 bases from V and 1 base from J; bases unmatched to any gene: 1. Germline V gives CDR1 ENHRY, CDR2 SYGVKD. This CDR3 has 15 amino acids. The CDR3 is CAISEGTGGTDTQYF. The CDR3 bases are TGTGCCATCAGTGAAGGGACAGGGGGCACAGATACGCAGTATTTT.

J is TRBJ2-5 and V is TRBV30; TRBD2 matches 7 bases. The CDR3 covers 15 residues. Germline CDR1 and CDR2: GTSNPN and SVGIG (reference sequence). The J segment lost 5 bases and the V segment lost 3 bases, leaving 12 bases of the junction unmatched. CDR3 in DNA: TGTGCCTGGAGCCTCTTGGGGGGGTTAGGGGAGACCCAGTACTTC. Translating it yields CAWSLLGGLGETQYF.

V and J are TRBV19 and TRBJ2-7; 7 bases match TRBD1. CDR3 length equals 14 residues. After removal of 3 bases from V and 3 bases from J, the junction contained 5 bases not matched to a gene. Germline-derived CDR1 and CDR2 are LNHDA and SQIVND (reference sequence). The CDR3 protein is CASSISTGYYEQYF. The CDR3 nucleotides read TGTGCCAGTAGTATTTCGACAGGGTACTACGAGCAGTACTTC. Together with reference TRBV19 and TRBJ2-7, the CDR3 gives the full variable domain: DGGITQSPKYLFRKEGQNVTLSCEQNLNHDAMYWYRQDPGQGLRLIYYSQIVNDFQKGDIAEGYSVSREKKESFPLTVTSAQKNPTAFYLCASSISTGYYEQYFGPGTRLTVT.

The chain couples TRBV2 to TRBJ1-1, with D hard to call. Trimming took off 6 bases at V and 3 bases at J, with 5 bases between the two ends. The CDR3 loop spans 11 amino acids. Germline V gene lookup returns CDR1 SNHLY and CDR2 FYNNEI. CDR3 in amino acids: CASRGYTEAFF. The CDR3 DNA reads TGTGCCAGCAGGGGGTACACTGAAGCTTTCTTT.

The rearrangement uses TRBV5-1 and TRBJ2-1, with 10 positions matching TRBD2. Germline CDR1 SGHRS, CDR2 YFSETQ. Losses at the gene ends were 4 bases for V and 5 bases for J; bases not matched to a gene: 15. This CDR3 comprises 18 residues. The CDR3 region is CASSPSGSGRAVHNEQFF. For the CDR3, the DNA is TGCGCCAGCAGCCCCTCCGGAAGCGGGAGGGCCGTCCACAATGAGCAGTTCTTC.

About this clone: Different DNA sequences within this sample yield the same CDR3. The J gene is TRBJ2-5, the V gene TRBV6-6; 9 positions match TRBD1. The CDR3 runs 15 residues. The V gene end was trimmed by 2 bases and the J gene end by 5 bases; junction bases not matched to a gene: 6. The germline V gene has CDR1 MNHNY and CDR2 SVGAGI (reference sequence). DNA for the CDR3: TGTGCCAGCAGTTACCCCGGACAGGGGCGGGAGACCCAGTACTTC. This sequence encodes CASSYPGQGRETQYF.

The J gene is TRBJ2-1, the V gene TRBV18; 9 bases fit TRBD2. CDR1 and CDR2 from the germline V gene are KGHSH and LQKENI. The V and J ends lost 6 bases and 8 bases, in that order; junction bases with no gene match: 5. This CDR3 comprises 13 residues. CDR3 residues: CASSAAGGHEQFF. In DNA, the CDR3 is TGTGCCAGCTCGGCAGCGGGAGGACATGAGCAGTTCTTC.

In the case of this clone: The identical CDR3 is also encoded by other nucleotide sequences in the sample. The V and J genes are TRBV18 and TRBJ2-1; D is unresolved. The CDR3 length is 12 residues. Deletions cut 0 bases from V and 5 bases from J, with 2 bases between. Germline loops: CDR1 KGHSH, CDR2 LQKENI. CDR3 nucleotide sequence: TGTGCCAGCTCACCACCGAACAATGAGCAGTTCTTC. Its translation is CASSPPNNEQFF.

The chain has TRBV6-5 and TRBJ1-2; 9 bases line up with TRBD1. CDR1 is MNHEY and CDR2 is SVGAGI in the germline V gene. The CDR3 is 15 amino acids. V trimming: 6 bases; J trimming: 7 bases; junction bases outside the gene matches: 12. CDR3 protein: CASSLPGQGFTGYTF. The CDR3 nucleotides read TGTGCCAGCAGCCTCCCGGGACAGGGTTTCACTGGCTACACCTTC.

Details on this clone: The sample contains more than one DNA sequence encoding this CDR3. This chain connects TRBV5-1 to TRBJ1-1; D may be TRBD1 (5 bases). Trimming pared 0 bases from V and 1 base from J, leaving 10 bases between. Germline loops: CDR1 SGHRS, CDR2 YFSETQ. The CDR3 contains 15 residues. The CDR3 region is CASSLATTGNTEAFF. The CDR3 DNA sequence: TGCGCCAGCAGCTTGGCGACTACAGGGAACACTGAAGCTTTCTTT. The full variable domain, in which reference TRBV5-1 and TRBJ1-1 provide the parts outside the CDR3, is KAGVTQTPRYLIKTRGQQVTLSCSPISGHRSVSWYQQTPGQGLQFLFEYFSETQRNKGNFPGRFSGRQFSNSRSEMNVSTLELGDSALYLCASSLATTGNTEAFFGQGTRLTVV.

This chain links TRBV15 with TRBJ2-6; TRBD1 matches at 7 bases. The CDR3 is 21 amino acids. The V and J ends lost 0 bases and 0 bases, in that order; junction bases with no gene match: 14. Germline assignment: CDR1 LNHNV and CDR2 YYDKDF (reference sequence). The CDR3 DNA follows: TGTGCCACCAGCAGAGATTTGAGAGGAACAGGGGACCTCTCTGGGGCCAACGTCCTGACTTTC. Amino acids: CATSRDLRGTGDLSGANVLTF. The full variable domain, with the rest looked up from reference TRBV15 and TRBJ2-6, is DAMVIQNPRYQVTQFGKPVTLSCSQTLNHNVMYWYQQKSSQAPKLLFHYYDKDFNNEADTPDNFQSRRPNTSFCFLDIRSPGLGDTAMYLCATSRDLRGTGDLSGANVLTFGAGSRLTVL.